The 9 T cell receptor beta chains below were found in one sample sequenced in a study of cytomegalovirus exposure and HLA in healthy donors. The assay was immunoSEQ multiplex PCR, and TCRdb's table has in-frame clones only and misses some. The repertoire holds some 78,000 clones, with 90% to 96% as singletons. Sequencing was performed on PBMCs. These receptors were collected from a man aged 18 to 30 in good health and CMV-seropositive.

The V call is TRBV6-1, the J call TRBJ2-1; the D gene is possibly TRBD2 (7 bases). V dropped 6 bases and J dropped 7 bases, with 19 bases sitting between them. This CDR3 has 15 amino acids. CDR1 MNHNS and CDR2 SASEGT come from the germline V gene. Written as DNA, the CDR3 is TGTGCCAGCAGACCGGGGGGCCTAGCGCTTAATGAGCAGTTCTTC. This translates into CASRPGGLALNEQFF.

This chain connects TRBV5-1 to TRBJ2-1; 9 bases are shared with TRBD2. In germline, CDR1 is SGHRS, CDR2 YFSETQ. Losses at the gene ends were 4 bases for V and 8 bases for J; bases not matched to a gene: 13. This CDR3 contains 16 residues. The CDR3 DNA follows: TGCGCCAGCAGCACCTCGGCCGGGACTAGCAGGTATGAGCAGTTCTTC. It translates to CASSTSAGTSRYEQFF.

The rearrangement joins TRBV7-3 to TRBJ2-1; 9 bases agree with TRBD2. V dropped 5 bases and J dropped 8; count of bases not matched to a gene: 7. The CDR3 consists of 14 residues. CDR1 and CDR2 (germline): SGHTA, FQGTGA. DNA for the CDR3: TGTGCCAGCAGCCAGCCGGGACTAGCTTATGAGCAGTTCTTC. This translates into CASSQPGLAYEQFF.

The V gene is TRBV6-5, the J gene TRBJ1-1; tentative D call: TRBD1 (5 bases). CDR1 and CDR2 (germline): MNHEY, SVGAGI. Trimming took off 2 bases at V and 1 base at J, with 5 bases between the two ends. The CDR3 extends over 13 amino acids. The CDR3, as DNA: TGTGCCAGCAGTTACACAGGGAACACTGAAGCTTTCTTT. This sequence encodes CASSYTGNTEAFF.

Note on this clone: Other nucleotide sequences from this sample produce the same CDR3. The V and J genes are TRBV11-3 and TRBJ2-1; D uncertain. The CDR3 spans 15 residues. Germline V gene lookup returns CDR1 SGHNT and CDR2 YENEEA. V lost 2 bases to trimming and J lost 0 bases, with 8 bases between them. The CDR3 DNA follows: TGTGCCAGCAGCTTATCTCCGAGCTCCTACAATGAGCAGTTCTTC. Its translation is CASSLSPSSYNEQFF.

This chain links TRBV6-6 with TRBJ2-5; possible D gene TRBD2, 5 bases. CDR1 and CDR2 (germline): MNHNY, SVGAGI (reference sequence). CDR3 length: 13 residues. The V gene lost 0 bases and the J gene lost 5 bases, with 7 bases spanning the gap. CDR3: CASSYSRVETQYF. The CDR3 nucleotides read TGTGCCAGCAGTTACTCGAGGGTTGAGACCCAGTACTTC.

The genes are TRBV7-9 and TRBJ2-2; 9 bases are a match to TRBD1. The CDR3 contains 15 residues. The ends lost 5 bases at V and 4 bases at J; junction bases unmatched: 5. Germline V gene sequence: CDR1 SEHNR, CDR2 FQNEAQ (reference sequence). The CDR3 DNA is TGTGCCAGCAGCCAAACAGGGGGCGGCACCGGGGAGCTGTTTTTT. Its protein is CASSQTGGGTGELFF.

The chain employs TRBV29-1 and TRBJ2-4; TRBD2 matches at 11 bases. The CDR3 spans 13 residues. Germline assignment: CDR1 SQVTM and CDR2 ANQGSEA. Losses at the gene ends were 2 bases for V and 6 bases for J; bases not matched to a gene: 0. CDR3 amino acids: CSVELAGGNIQYF. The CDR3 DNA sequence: TGCAGCGTTGAACTAGCGGGAGGAAACATTCAGTACTTC.

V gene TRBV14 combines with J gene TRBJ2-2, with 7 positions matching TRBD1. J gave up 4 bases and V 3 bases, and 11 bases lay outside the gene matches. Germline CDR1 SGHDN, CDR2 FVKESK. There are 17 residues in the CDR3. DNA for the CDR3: TGTGCCAGCAGCCACGATCGTAGGCAGGGGGTCACCGGGGAGCTGTTTTTT. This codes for CASSHDRRQGVTGELFF.